This T cell receptor (beta chain) was profiled in a study of blood T cell repertoires in COVID-19. Here immunoSEQ multiplex PCR was the method, and the copy in TCRdb shows in-frame clones only, minus some. The profile shows 310,000 or so clones, approximately 90% of them singletons. V lost 5 bases and J 0 bases, leaving 12 bases between the germline ends. The CDR3 has 15 residues. CDR1 is SEHNR and CDR2 is FQNEAQ in the germline V gene (reference sequence). The sample consisted of peripheral blood. The sequence derives from a woman aged 50 to 65 with active or convalescent COVID-19. The gene calls are TRBV7-9 and TRBJ2-3; tentative D call: TRBD1 (6 bases). CDR3 bases: TGTGCCAGCAGCACCACAGGGAAGAGCACAGATACGCAGTATTTT. As protein: CASSTTGKSTDTQYF.